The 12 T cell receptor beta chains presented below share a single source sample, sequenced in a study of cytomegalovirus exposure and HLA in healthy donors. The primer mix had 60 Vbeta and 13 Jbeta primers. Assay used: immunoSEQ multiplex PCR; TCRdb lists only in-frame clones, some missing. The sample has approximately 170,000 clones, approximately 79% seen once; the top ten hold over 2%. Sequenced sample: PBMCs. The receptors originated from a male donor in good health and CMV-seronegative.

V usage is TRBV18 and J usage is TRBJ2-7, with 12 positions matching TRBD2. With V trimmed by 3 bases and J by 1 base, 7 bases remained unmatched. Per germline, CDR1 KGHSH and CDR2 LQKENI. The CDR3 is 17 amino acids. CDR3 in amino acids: CASSPSSGGASSYEQYF. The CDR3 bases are TGTGCCAGCTCACCCTCTAGCGGGGGGGCTTCTTCCTACGAGCAGTACTTC.

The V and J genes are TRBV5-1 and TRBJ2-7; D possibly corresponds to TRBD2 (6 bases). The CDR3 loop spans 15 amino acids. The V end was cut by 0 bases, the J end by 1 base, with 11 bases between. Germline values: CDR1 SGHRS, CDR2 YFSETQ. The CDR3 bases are TGCGCCAGCAGCTTGGCCGGGGACTCATCCTACGAGCAGTACTTC. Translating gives CASSLAGDSSYEQYF.

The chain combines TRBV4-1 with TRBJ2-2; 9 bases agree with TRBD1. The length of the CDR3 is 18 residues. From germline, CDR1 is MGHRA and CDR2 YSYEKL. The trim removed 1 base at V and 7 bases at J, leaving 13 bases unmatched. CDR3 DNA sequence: TGCGCCAGCAGCCAAGTTGGACAGGGGTCACCCCACCACGGGGAGCTGTTTTTT. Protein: CASSQVGQGSPHHGELFF.

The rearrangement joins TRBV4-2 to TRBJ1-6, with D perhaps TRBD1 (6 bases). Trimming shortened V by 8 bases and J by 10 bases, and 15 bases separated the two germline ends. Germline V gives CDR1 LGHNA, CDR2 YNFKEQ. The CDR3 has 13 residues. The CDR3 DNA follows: TGTGCCAGCGATACAGGACAGCGGTCACCCCTCCACTTT. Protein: CASDTGQRSPLHF.

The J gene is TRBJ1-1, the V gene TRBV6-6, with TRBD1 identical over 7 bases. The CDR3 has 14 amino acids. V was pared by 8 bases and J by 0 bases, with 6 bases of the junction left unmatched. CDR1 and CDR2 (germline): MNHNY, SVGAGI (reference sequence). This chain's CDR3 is CASGYRGMNTEAFF. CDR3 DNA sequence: TGTGCCAGCGGCTACAGGGGAATGAACACTGAAGCTTTCTTT.

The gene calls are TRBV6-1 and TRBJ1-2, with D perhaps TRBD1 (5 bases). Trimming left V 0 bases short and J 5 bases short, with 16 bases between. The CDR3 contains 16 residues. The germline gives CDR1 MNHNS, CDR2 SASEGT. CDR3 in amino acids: CASSEALGIGGYGYTF. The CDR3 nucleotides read TGTGCCAGCAGTGAAGCTCTCGGGATCGGGGGATATGGCTACACCTTC.

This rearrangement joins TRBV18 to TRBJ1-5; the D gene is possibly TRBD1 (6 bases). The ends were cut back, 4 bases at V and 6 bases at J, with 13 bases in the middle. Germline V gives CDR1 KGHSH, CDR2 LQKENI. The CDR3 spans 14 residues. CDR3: CASSLGRGAQPQHF. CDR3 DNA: TGTGCCAGCTCACTGGGACGGGGGGCTCAGCCCCAGCATTTT.

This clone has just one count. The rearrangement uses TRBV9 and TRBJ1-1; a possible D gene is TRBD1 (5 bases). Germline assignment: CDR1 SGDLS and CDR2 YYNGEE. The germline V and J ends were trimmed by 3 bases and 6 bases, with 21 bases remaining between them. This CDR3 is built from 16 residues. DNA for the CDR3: TGTGCCAGCAGCGCCCGCCGGGGGGAGCCGGACGCTGAAGCTTTCTTT. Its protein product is CASSARRGEPDAEAFF.

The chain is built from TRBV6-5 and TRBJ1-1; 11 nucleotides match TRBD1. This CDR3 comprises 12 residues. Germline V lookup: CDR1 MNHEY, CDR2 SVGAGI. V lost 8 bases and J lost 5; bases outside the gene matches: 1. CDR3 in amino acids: CASGQGATEAFF. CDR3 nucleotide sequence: TGTGCCAGCGGACAGGGGGCGACTGAAGCTTTCTTT.

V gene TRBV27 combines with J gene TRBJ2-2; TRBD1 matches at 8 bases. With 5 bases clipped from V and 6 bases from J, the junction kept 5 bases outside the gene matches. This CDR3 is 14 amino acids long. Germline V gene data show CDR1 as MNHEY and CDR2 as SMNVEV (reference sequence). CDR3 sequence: CASSLLRGPGELFF. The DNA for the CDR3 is TGTGCCAGCAGTCTTCTCAGGGGGCCCGGGGAGCTGTTTTTT.

In DNA, the CDR3 is TGTGCCTGGACCCCCCCCTCGAGCTCCTATAATTCACCCCTCCACTTT. This codes for CAWTPPSSSYNSPLHF. This sequence joins TRBV30 and TRBJ1-6; no reliable D call. The germline gives CDR1 GTSNPN, CDR2 SVGIG (reference sequence). Deletions cut 4 bases from V and 0 bases from J, with 13 bases between. The CDR3 is 16 residues long.

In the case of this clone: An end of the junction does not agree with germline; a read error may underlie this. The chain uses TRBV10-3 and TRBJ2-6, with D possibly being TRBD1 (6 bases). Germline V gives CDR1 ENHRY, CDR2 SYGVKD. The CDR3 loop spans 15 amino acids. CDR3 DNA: TGTGCCAGCGGCAAACAGGGTTCCGGGGCCAACGGCCTGACTTTC. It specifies CASGKQGSGANGLTF.